This T cell receptor (beta chain) emerged from a study of T cell clonality in common variable immunodeficiency. Study-wide results and limits: Fewer deletions and N-nucleotide insertions were reportedly seen in common variable immunodeficiency TCR beta sequences.

Per germline, CDR1 DFQATT and CDR2 SNEGSKA (reference sequence). Trimming removed 5 bases at V and 3 bases at J, with 5 bases between. CDR3 length: 10 residues. Worth noting for this clone: Its specificity is not known. This may arise from a read error, as a much more abundant clone is one base away. The read halts 3 residues ahead of the CDR3 end, with the missing end drawn from the germline J gene.

Aged roughly 8 to 65 years, CVID subjects averaged about 42 years old. Both groups were predominantly of Caucasian heritage. Data came from immunoSEQ multiplex PCR; TCRdb stores just in-frame clones and leaves some out. Listed here are fewer than 20,000 clones without any singletons, the top ten holding around 15%. Sequenced: peripheral blood mononuclear cells. J is TRBJ2-7 and V is TRBV20-1; D call uncertain. The sequence was collected from a human donor with common variable immunodeficiency. The DNA read from the CDR3 is TGCAGTGCTTTCATCTACGAG. Translated: CSAFIYE. The whole CDR3 is CSAFIYEQYF.